The 30 T cell receptor beta chains presented below share a single source sample, sequenced in a study of Ad26.COV2.S vaccination and SARS-CoV-2 variants. Treatment in this sample: about 20 received Ad26.COV2.S at low or high dose, single or two shots; 5 received placebo; per-sample allocation not given. Following the first vaccine or placebo injection, samples were taken on day 63. TCRdb's copy holds only in-frame clones and misses some; the assay was immunoSEQ multiplex PCR. The sample includes around 380,000 clones, 80% to 90% of them seen just once. Sample: peripheral blood, taken in a trial of Ad26.COV2.S vaccine versus placebo. The receptors shown here come from a person aged 18-65 years who received the Ad26.COV2.S COVID-19 vaccine or a placebo.

The chain carries TRBV6-1 and TRBJ1-2; tentative D call: TRBD1 (5 bases). V was pared by 3 bases and J by 4 bases, with 12 bases between. The germline V gene encodes CDR1 MNHNS and CDR2 SASEGT. The length of the CDR3 is 14 residues. The CDR3 DNA reads TGTGCCAGCAGTGACCAGGGACGGAGCTATGGCTACACCTTC. Translation: CASSDQGRSYGYTF.

The rearrangement uses TRBV13 and TRBJ2-7; 7 nucleotides align to TRBD2. Germline-derived CDR1 and CDR2 are PRHDT and FYEKMQ (reference sequence). V shed 0 bases, J shed 0 bases, and the junction held 5 bases outside the gene matches. The CDR3 is 16 amino acids. The CDR3 here is CASSLGLSGDSYEQYF. The CDR3 DNA follows: TGTGCCAGCAGCTTAGGCCTCAGCGGGGACTCCTACGAGCAGTACTTC.

The chain recombines TRBV7-8 with TRBJ2-2; no reliable D call. Deletions cut 3 bases from V and 1 base from J, with 6 bases between. The germline V gene encodes CDR1 SGHVS and CDR2 FQNEAQ. The CDR3 consists of 14 residues. As DNA, the CDR3 is TGTGCCAGCAGCTTTGACCAGAACACCGGGGAGCTGTTTTTT. Amino acid sequence: CASSFDQNTGELFF.

The rearrangement uses TRBV6-1 and TRBJ1-1; D unresolved. This CDR3 spans 13 amino acids. Germline V gene sequence: CDR1 MNHNS, CDR2 SASEGT. V lost 3 bases to trimming and J lost 1 base, with 6 bases between them. This chain's CDR3 is CASSESANTEAFF. For the CDR3, the DNA is TGTGCCAGCAGTGAGTCAGCGAACACTGAAGCTTTCTTT.

The chain carries TRBV10-3 and TRBJ1-1; tentative D call: TRBD1 (5 bases). The V gene's germline CDR1 is ENHRY and CDR2 SYGVKD. CDR3 size: 14 residues. Between the trimmed V and J ends, which lost 4 bases and 1 base, there was a span of 10 bases. This chain's CDR3 is CAISVDITNTEAFF. As DNA, the CDR3 is TGTGCCATCAGTGTGGACATAACGAACACTGAAGCTTTCTTT.

In its sample, this clone was seen once. V is TRBV5-5 and J is TRBJ2-6, with D unclear. Per the germline V gene, CDR1 is SGHKS and CDR2 is YYEKEE (reference sequence). Trimming removed 5 bases from V and 4 bases from J, with 10 bases in between. There are 14 residues in the CDR3. CDR3 coding DNA: TGTGCCAGCAGATCGACGGCGGGGGCCAACGTCCTGACTTTC. Amino acid sequence: CASRSTAGANVLTF. Looking up the rest from reference TRBV5-5 and TRBJ2-6 gives the full variable domain: DAGVTQSPTHLIKTRGQQVTLRCSPISGHKSVSWYQQVLGQGPQFIFQYYEKEERGRGNFPDRFSARQFPNYSSELNVNALLLGDSALYLCASRSTAGANVLTFGAGSRLTVL.

This sequence joins TRBV7-6 and TRBJ2-3, with D unclear. There are 13 residues in the CDR3. CDR1 and CDR2 (germline): SGHVS, FNYEAQ. Trimming cost V 3 bases and J 5 bases, with 9 bases left between them. As DNA, the CDR3 is TGTGCCAGCAGCTTCCTACTTCAAGATACGCAGTATTTT. As protein: CASSFLLQDTQYF. Variable domain in full (rest from reference TRBV7-6 and TRBJ2-3): GAGVSQSPRYKVTKRGQDVALRCDPISGHVSLYWYRQALGQGPEFLTYFNYEAQQDKSGLPNDRFSAERPEGSISTLTIQRTEQRDSAMYRCASSFLLQDTQYFGPGTRLTVL.

The chain couples TRBV7-9 to TRBJ2-1; 10 bases agree with TRBD2. CDR1 is SEHNR, CDR2 FQNEAQ, per germline (reference sequence). The CDR3 has 17 residues. The V and J ends lost 1 base and 2 bases, in that order; junction bases with no gene match: 5. For the CDR3, the DNA is TGTGCCAGCAGCTTAGTAGAAACTAGCGGGACCTACAATGAGCAGTTCTTC. Amino acid sequence: CASSLVETSGTYNEQFF.

The count of this clone is one. This sequence joins TRBV19 and TRBJ1-1; TRBD1 is a possible D gene (5 bases). CDR1 is LNHDA, CDR2 SQIVND, per germline (reference sequence). The CDR3 runs to 13 residues. The V gene lost 4 bases and the J gene lost 4 bases, with 10 bases spanning the gap. This chain's CDR3 is CASSRAGTTEAFF. The CDR3 DNA reads TGTGCCAGTAGTAGGGCCGGGACCACTGAAGCTTTCTTT.

The gene calls are TRBV4-1 and TRBJ2-7; D remains unclear. V gave up 0 bases and J gave up 4 bases, with 7 bases separating them. The CDR3 contains 13 residues. Germline lookup yields CDR1 MGHRA and CDR2 YSYEKL. The CDR3 sequence is CASSQDQSYEQYF. CDR3 bases: TGCGCCAGCAGCCAAGATCAGAGTTACGAGCAGTACTTC.

This clone was recorded only once. The chain is built from TRBV7-9 and TRBJ2-3, with D tentatively TRBD2 (5 bases). Trimming removed 5 bases at V and 2 bases at J, with 14 bases between. CDR1 and CDR2 from the germline V gene are SEHNR and FQNEAQ (reference sequence). CDR3 length equals 15 residues. The CDR3: CASSRAELNTDTQYF. DNA of the CDR3: TGTGCCAGCAGCCGAGCGGAGTTGAACACAGATACGCAGTATTTT.

The rearrangement uses TRBV5-1 and TRBJ2-2; D not certain. The CDR3 is 14 amino acids. CDR1 is SGHRS, CDR2 YFSETQ, per germline. The V and J ends lost 6 bases and 1 base respectively, with 10 bases between them. CDR3 region: CASKDRENTGELFF. The CDR3, as DNA: TGCGCCAGCAAGGATAGGGAGAACACCGGGGAGCTGTTTTTT.

This chain connects TRBV29-1 to TRBJ2-7, with 8 bases that match TRBD2. In germline, CDR1 is SQVTM, CDR2 ANQGSEA. V gave up 6 bases and J gave up 0 bases; unmatched junction bases: 7. The CDR3 consists of 14 residues. The CDR3 here is CSVLGGDTSYEQYF. In nucleotides, the CDR3 is TGCAGCGTCCTCGGGGGGGACACCTCCTACGAGCAGTACTTC.

The chain joins TRBV16 to TRBJ1-1; D is unclear. The CDR3 runs to 13 residues. Germline V CDR1 and CDR2: KGHSY, FQNENV. The germline V and J ends were trimmed by 0 bases and 7 bases, with 9 bases remaining between them. CDR3 in amino acids: CASSQSRRSEAFF. The CDR3 DNA reads TGTGCCAGCAGCCAATCTCGACGGAGTGAAGCTTTCTTT.

The J gene is TRBJ1-1, the V gene TRBV4-3; D ambiguous. V dropped 1 base and J dropped 0 bases, with 15 bases sitting between them. The V gene's germline CDR1 is LGHNA and CDR2 YSLEER. The CDR3 spans 17 residues. CDR3 sequence: CASSQAAGGPMNTEAFF. Here the CDR3 DNA reads TGCGCCAGCAGCCAAGCCGCCGGTGGCCCTATGAACACTGAAGCTTTCTTT.

CDR3 sequence: CASKSAGRYGYTF. CDR3 bases: TGTGCCAGTAAGTCGGCAGGGAGGTATGGCTACACCTTC. The rearrangement uses TRBV19 and TRBJ1-2; D is possibly TRBD1 (5 bases). V lost 7 bases and J lost 5, with 14 bases in between. The CDR3 loop spans 13 amino acids. Germline assignment: CDR1 LNHDA and CDR2 SQIVND (reference sequence).

V gene TRBV14 combines with J gene TRBJ2-5; D is uncertain. There are 14 residues in the CDR3. Germline V gene lookup returns CDR1 SGHDN and CDR2 FVKESK. V was trimmed by 0 bases and J by 4 bases, leaving 9 bases between them. The CDR3 bases are TGTGCCAGCAGCCAAGATCGGTGGGGAGAGACCCAGTACTTC. This gives the protein CASSQDRWGETQYF.

V usage is TRBV6-2 or TRBV6-3 and J usage is TRBJ2-7; TRBD2 aligns across 12 bases. Germline V CDR1 and CDR2: MNHEY, SVGEGT. There are 16 residues in the CDR3. J lost 5 bases, V lost 4 bases, and 9 bases had no gene match. The CDR3 spells CASSSRLAGGLDEQYF. The DNA for the CDR3 is TGTGCCAGCAGTTCCCGTCTAGCGGGGGGGCTCGACGAGCAGTACTTC.

This clone was picked up one time. This chain uses TRBV7-5 with TRBJ2-7; the table's D call, TRBD2, was not checked against the DNA. TRBV7-5 is a listed pseudogene. The CDR3 sequence is 19 residues long. Here the CDR3 reads CARSLAAQFRDWASYEQYF. CDR3 nucleotide sequence: TGTGCCAGAAGCTTAGCGGCACAGTTCCGGGACTGGGCCTCCTACGAGCAGTACTTC.

This chain uses TRBV5-6 with TRBJ1-4; unclear D gene. The CDR3 totals 15 residues. The V and J ends lost 0 bases and 8 bases respectively, with 14 bases between them. The germline V gene encodes CDR1 SGHDT and CDR2 YYEEEE. This chain's CDR3 is CASSLGHGTMEKLFF. CDR3 nucleotide sequence: TGTGCCAGCAGCTTGGGTCACGGAACTATGGAAAAACTGTTTTTT.

This clone has only one observation. The chain carries TRBV19 and TRBJ2-1; the D is unclear. The CDR3 contains 12 residues. Germline CDR1 is LNHDA and CDR2 is SQIVND (reference sequence). Trimming stripped 3 bases from V and 8 bases from J, with 8 bases between. The CDR3 protein is CASSIIDDEQFF. CDR3 nucleotide sequence: TGTGCCAGTAGTATTATCGATGATGAGCAGTTCTTC.

The chain has TRBV18 and TRBJ1-4; 10 bases are shared with TRBD1. In germline, CDR1 is KGHSH, CDR2 LQKENI. V gave up 3 bases and J gave up 8 bases; unmatched junction bases: 6. The CDR3 is made up of 15 amino acids. The CDR3 nucleotides are TGTGCCAGCTCACCCCGGGACAGGGGAGACGAAAAACTGTTTTTT. This encodes CASSPRDRGDEKLFF.

This clone was seen a single time. Other nucleotide sequences in the sample specify the same CDR3. This chain connects TRBV12-3 or TRBV12-4 to TRBJ1-5; D ambiguous. The CDR3 is 13 residues long. Trimming pared 1 base from V and 7 bases from J, leaving 8 bases between. The chain's CDR3 is CASSLGVDQPQHF. CDR3 DNA: TGTGCCAGCAGTTTAGGGGTTGACCAGCCCCAGCATTTT.

The V call is TRBV4-3, the J call TRBJ2-3, with 8 bases that match TRBD2. With V trimmed by 1 base and J by 3 bases, 3 bases remained unmatched. The length of the CDR3 is 15 residues. Germline assignment: CDR1 LGHNA and CDR2 YSLEER. The CDR3 sequence: CASSQVASGTDTQYF. The CDR3 DNA is TGCGCCAGCAGCCAAGTCGCTAGCGGGACAGATACGCAGTATTTT.

The gene calls are TRBV3-1 (or the pseudogene TRBV3-2) and TRBJ1-3, with D tentatively TRBD1 (6 bases). V was pared by 8 bases and J by 2 bases, with 19 bases between. CDR1 and CDR2 (germline): LGHDT, YNNKEL (reference sequence). The length of the CDR3 is 16 residues. The CDR3 sequence: CASGREGGSAGNTIYF. The CDR3 nucleotides read TGTGCCAGCGGGCGGGAGGGGGGTTCTGCTGGAAACACCATATATTTT.

The chain combines TRBV21-1 with TRBJ2-1. TRBV21-1 is labeled a pseudogene. The CDR3 totals 16 residues. For the CDR3, the DNA is TGTGCCAGCAGCCACGTCGCTACCAGCTCCTACAATGAGCAGTTCTTC. Its protein product is CASSHVATSSYNEQFF.

The V call is TRBV11-3, the J call TRBJ1-1; tentatively, D is TRBD1 (6 bases). Trimming took 5 bases from V and 4 from J, leaving 17 bases between them. CDR3 length: 15 residues. The germline gives CDR1 SGHNT, CDR2 YENEEA. The CDR3, as DNA: TGTGCCAGCAGCCCTGGAGGGGGGCTCGGCACTGAAGCTTTCTTT. This codes for CASSPGGGLGTEAFF.

This rearrangement joins TRBV29-1 to TRBJ1-3; D ambiguous. Germline values: CDR1 SQVTM, CDR2 ANQGSEA. The CDR3 is 12 residues long. V was cut by 5 bases and J by 5 bases, with 10 bases left in between. DNA of the CDR3: TGCAGCGTTAAGGACGTCAGAAACACCATATATTTT. It is translated as CSVKDVRNTIYF.

The chain is built from TRBV21-1 and TRBJ1-5; the table names TRBD1, a call not compared with the DNA. TRBV21-1 is classified as a pseudogene. The CDR3 is made up of 20 amino acids. CDR3 coding DNA: TGTGCCAGCAGCGCCACCGGGACAGGGACTGCCGACACAAAAAATCAGCCCCAGCATTTT. Protein: CASSATGTGTADTKNQPQHF.

The rearrangement links TRBV6-5 to TRBJ1-2; perhaps TRBD1 as D (5 bases). The germline V gene has CDR1 MNHEY and CDR2 SVGAGI. This CDR3 contains 10 residues. Trimming shortened V by 10 bases and J by 5 bases, and 8 bases separated the two germline ends. CDR3 DNA sequence: TGTGCCACCCGACAGTATGGCTACACCTTC. Protein: CATRQYGYTF.